This TCR beta chain is drawn from a study of beta chain features in type 1 diabetes. Study at large: Over all samples combined, about 99,000,000 sorted cells were examined.

Study observations and caveats: Possible PCR preference for shorter templates applied equally to patients and controls. Lower insertion and higher deletion counts appeared at VDJ junctions in type 1 diabetes patients.

Reverse transcription of all isolated RNA meant that expressed TCRB transcripts were sequenced. Measured with immunoSEQ multiplex PCR; TCRdb has only the in-frame clones, and not every one. The data show about 620,000 clones, roughly 16% seen once. This clone occurred a few times. The antigen is undetermined. Germline V lookup: CDR1 SGHAT, CDR2 FQNNGV. The CDR3 extends over 14 amino acids. Trimming shortened V by 1 base and J by 3 bases, and 7 bases separated the two germline ends. Each of the CD4+ naive, central memory, regulatory and stem cell-like memory populations was sorted via CD45RO/CCR7/CD25/CD127/CD95/CD27.

Sequenced input: naive CD4+ T cells from blood. This chain joins TRBV11-2 and TRBJ2-4; D remains unclear. The source of this sequence is a man between 18 and 29 years old in good health. Written as DNA, the CDR3 is TGTGCCAGCAGCTTAGGGTTTGGCAAAAACATTCAGTACTTC. It specifies CASSLGFGKNIQYF.